The 22 T cell receptor beta chains presented below share a single source sample, sequenced in a study of T cells after yellow fever vaccination (dated by TCRdb to the late 2010s). Libraries were constructed by 5' RACE. TCRdb records Illumina NovaSeq 6000 as the sequencer. TCRdb took the public reads, trimmed them with fastp at Q25, ran MiXCR for clone calling and kept in-frame beta chains. Identical CDR3 protein sequences are pooled into one entry, listed with their most common genes and DNA. The sample records 950 to 1,500 distinct CDR3 sequences, approximately 54% of which are singletons. The ten largest clones add up to 40% to 60% of the sample. Sample treatment or condition, as interpreted from the label and publication: live attenuated yellow fever vaccine strain. Here the sequenced sample was PBMCs, either bulk or a sorted T-cell subset (CD4+, CD8+, memory, or dextramer-sorted; not recorded which), taken on the day of the yellow fever booster vaccination. The receptor set was obtained from a man aged 18 to 30 who received the YFV17D yellow fever vaccine.

This clonotype is classed as medium-sized. V and J are TRBV3-1 and TRBJ1-1; TRBD1 is a possible D gene (6 bases). Germline V CDR1 and CDR2: LGHDT, YNNKEL (reference sequence). This CDR3 is built from 16 residues. V was cut by 4 bases and J by 4 bases, with 19 bases left in between. CDR3 in DNA: TGTGCCAGCAGCCTCGTCGTCTGGGGGCGCGGCACTGAAGCTTTCTTT. It codes for CASSLVVWGRGTEAFF.

The chain links TRBV12-3 or TRBV12-4 to TRBJ2-7; D may be TRBD2 (6 bases). The CDR3 spans 13 residues. The V end lost 2 bases, the J end lost 4 bases, and 9 bases lay between the germline ends. The CDR3 loop is CASSLREVYEQYF. The CDR3 bases are TGTGCCAGCAGTTTAAGGGAGGTGTACGAGCAGTACTTC.

This clonotype is termed large. The chain recombines TRBV7-2 with TRBJ2-1, with 15 bases aligning to TRBD2. Germline-derived CDR1 and CDR2 are SGHTA and FQGNSA. V shed 1 base, J shed 8 bases, and the junction held 18 bases outside the gene matches. This CDR3 is 21 amino acids long. The DNA for the CDR3 is TGTGCCAGCAGCTTAGAACACCCTTGGACTAGCGGGGGGGGTTTTCTCGATGAGCAGTTCTTC. Its protein is CASSLEHPWTSGGGFLDEQFF.

The CDR3 nucleotides are TGCAGTGCTAGAACAGGCTCCTACGAGCAGTACTTC. It codes for CSARTGSYEQYF. This chain joins TRBV20-1 and TRBJ2-7; D is perhaps TRBD1 (5 bases). Trimming shortened V by 2 bases and J by 0 bases, and 5 bases separated the two germline ends. The germline gives CDR1 DFQATT, CDR2 SNEGSKA (reference sequence). The CDR3 totals 12 residues.

This clonotype is labeled large. V gene TRBV6-6 combines with J gene TRBJ2-3, with D tentatively TRBD1 (6 bases). V was pared by 3 bases and J by 2 bases, with 21 bases between. The CDR3 runs to 18 residues. Germline V lookup: CDR1 MNHNY, CDR2 SVGAGI (reference sequence). The CDR3 nucleotides are TGTGCCAGCAGTTATACCTCCGGAGGACAGCGTCTCACAGATACGCAGTATTTT. Translated, it gives CASSYTSGGQRLTDTQYF.

By its share, this clonotype is large. This chain joins TRBV10-3 and TRBJ2-7; 9 bases are shared with TRBD1. Unmatched junction bases numbered 5, after V lost 8 bases and J lost 3 bases. From germline, CDR1 is ENHRY and CDR2 SYGVKD. The CDR3 has 13 residues. In DNA, the CDR3 is TGTGCCATCGGGGACAGGGCTTACTACGAGCAGTACGTC. It codes for CAIGDRAYYEQYV.

This clonotype is categorized as large. The chain has TRBV2 and TRBJ2-1, with 9 bases identical to TRBD2. The CDR3 runs to 18 residues. Germline V lookup: CDR1 SNHLY, CDR2 FYNNEI. J gave up 2 bases and V 7 bases, and 15 bases lay outside the gene matches. This CDR3 reads CASTKPRRLAGTYNEQFF. The CDR3 region has the DNA TGTGCCAGCACCAAACCCAGACGGCTAGCGGGGACCTACAATGAGCAGTTCTTC.

The V and J genes are TRBV4-1 and TRBJ2-3; 7 nucleotides agree with TRBD1. V was pared by 0 bases and J by 1 base, with 1 base of the junction left unmatched. The CDR3 totals 15 residues. Germline CDR1 MGHRA, CDR2 YSYEKL. CDR3 coding DNA: TGCGCCAGCAGCCAAGATGACAGGGGCACAGATACGCAGTATTTT. Translation gives CASSQDDRGTDTQYF.

The chain's CDR3 is CASSSYRGVDHYGYTF. CDR3 coding DNA: TGTGCCAGCAGCTCATACAGGGGAGTAGATCACTATGGCTACACCTTC. This sequence joins TRBV7-2 and TRBJ1-2, with 7 nucleotides matching TRBD1. Germline V gives CDR1 SGHTA, CDR2 FQGNSA. With 4 bases clipped from V and 3 bases from J, the junction kept 11 bases outside the gene matches. The CDR3 runs to 16 residues.

By sample fraction, this clonotype is medium-sized. CDR3 sequence (DNA): TGTGCCAGCAGTGGGGACTACCAAGAGACCCAGTACTTC. Its translation: CASSGDYQETQYF. The gene calls are TRBV27 and TRBJ2-5, with D tentatively TRBD2 (6 bases). Trimming shortened V by 5 bases and J by 0 bases, and 7 bases separated the two germline ends. CDR1 and CDR2 from the germline V gene are MNHEY and SMNVEV (reference sequence). The CDR3 is 13 amino acids.

This chain links TRBV5-1 with TRBJ1-5, with D uncertain. The germline V gene encodes CDR1 SGHRS and CDR2 YFSETQ. This CDR3 is 15 amino acids long. CDR3 amino acids: CCSSFSGSSNQPQHF. CDR3 sequence (DNA): TGCTGCAGCAGCTTTTCAGGCTCGAGCAATCAGCCCCAGCATTTT.

V gene TRBV4-1 combines with J gene TRBJ2-1; D gene unclear. Trimming pared 4 bases from V and 6 bases from J, leaving 22 bases between. Germline assignment: CDR1 MGHRA and CDR2 YSYEKL. CDR3 length: 17 amino acids. This CDR3 is CASSLTKFRASANEQFF. The CDR3 DNA is TGCGCCAGCAGCCTGACCAAGTTTAGGGCTAGTGCCAATGAGCAGTTCTTC.

This chain links TRBV29-1 with TRBJ2-1, with 11 bases fitting TRBD2. The V segment lost 2 bases and the J segment 9 bases; nucleotides outside the gene matches: 9. CDR3 length: 15 amino acids. The germline V gene has CDR1 SQVTM and CDR2 ANQGSEA. The CDR3 is CSVEMVGTSGGEQFF. CDR3 DNA sequence: TGCAGCGTTGAAATGGTCGGGACTAGCGGCGGTGAGCAGTTCTTC.

This clonotype is labeled as medium-sized. The CDR3 DNA sequence: TGTGCCAGCAGTTCCAATGGTTTCGGTGGCTACACCTTC. This encodes CASSSNGFGGYTF. The chain is built from TRBV12-3 or TRBV12-4 and TRBJ1-2; D is unresolved. With 4 bases removed from V and 7 bases from J, the gap between germline ends came to 13 bases. CDR3 length equals 13 residues.

The chain links TRBV7-6 to TRBJ2-5, with D possibly matching TRBD1 (5 bases). The germline gives CDR1 SGHVS, CDR2 FNYEAQ. The germline V and J ends were trimmed by 1 base and 11 bases, with 17 bases remaining between them. CDR3 size: 14 residues. The CDR3 region is CASSLGGTSYEQYF. In DNA, the CDR3 is TGTGCCAGCAGCTTAGGGGGCACGTCCTATGAGCAGTACTTC.

The chain joins TRBV4-3 to TRBJ2-2; 13 bases match TRBD2. Germline CDR1 LGHNA, CDR2 YSLEER. The CDR3 loop spans 19 amino acids. V dropped 3 bases and J dropped 4; count of bases not matched to a gene: 11. The CDR3 bases are TGCGCCAGCAGCCACATCACGGGACTAGCGGGGATTATCACCGGGGAGCTGTTTTTT. It encodes CASSHITGLAGIITGELFF.

The chain links TRBV15 to TRBJ2-1, with 8 bases lining up with TRBD2. Trimming at V came to 4 bases and at J to 7 bases, leaving 12 bases not matched to a gene. From germline, CDR1 is LNHNV and CDR2 YYDKDF (reference sequence). CDR3 length: 16 amino acids. The CDR3 DNA reads as TGTGCCACCAGCACTATACCGGGACTAGGGCCTAATGAGCAGTTCTTC. This encodes CATSTIPGLGPNEQFF.

V and J are TRBV6-4 and TRBJ2-1, with D maybe TRBD2 (6 bases). The CDR3 is made up of 16 amino acids. V was trimmed by 4 bases and J by 4 bases, leaving 17 bases between them. Germline V CDR1 and CDR2: MRHNA, SNTAGT. CDR3 loop: CASSVYSGVRYNEQFF. DNA of the CDR3: TGTGCCAGCAGTGTCTATTCGGGGGTCCGGTACAATGAGCAGTTCTTC.

The chain couples TRBV5-6 to TRBJ2-3; 7 nucleotides agree with TRBD1. The CDR3 is made up of 14 amino acids. V shed 3 bases and J 2 bases; nucleotides not matched to a gene: 3. Germline V gene sequence: CDR1 SGHDT, CDR2 YYEEEE. The CDR3 is CASSYQGDTDTQYF. The CDR3 DNA reads TGTGCCAGCAGCTACCAGGGGGACACAGATACGCAGTATTTT. Looking up the rest from reference TRBV5-6 and TRBJ2-3 gives the full variable domain: DAGVTQSPTHLIKTRGQQVTLRCSPKSGHDTVSWYQQALGQGPQFIFQYYEEEERQRGNFPDRFSGHQFPNYSSELNVNALLLGDSALYLCASSYQGDTDTQYFGPGTRLTVL.

This chain uses TRBV11-2 with TRBJ2-4; the D call may be TRBD1 or TRBD2 (5 bases each). Germline V CDR1 and CDR2: SGHAT, FQNNGV. The ends were cut back, 5 bases at V and 5 bases at J, with 13 bases in the middle. This CDR3 is 14 amino acids long. CDR3 amino acids: CASSLDRGENIQYF. The CDR3, as DNA: TGTGCCAGCAGCCTTGACCGAGGGGAAAACATTCAGTACTTC. Complete variable domain (other parts from reference TRBV11-2 and TRBJ2-4): EAGVAQSPRYKIIEKRQSVAFWCNPISGHATLYWYQQILGQGPKLLIQFQNNGVVDDSQLPKDRFSAERLKGVDSTLKIQPAKLEDSAVYLCASSLDRGENIQYFGAGTRLSVL.

This sequence joins TRBV7-2 and TRBJ2-3; TRBD2 is a possible D gene (5 bases). The length of the CDR3 is 13 residues. Trimming removed 6 bases at V and 9 bases at J, with 16 bases between. Germline CDR1 and CDR2: SGHTA and FQGNSA. This CDR3 is CASRTARGGTQYF. CDR3 nucleotide sequence: TGTGCCAGCAGGACGGCCCGTGGAGGCACGCAGTATTTT. Complete variable domain (other parts from reference TRBV7-2 and TRBJ2-3): GAGVSQSPSNKVTEKGKDVELRCDPISGHTALYWYRQSLGQGLEFLIYFQGNSAPDKSGLPSDRFSAERTGGSVSTLTIQRTQQEDSAVYLCASRTARGGTQYFGPGTRLTVL.

V usage is TRBV5-6 and J usage is TRBJ1-1, with D tentatively TRBD1 (5 bases). Germline-derived CDR1 and CDR2 are SGHDT and YYEEEE. CDR3 length: 16 amino acids. The ends were cut back, 0 bases at V and 6 bases at J, with 18 bases in the middle. CDR3: CASSLEGYGWGAEAFF. The CDR3 DNA sequence: TGTGCCAGCAGCTTGGAAGGGTACGGGTGGGGGGCTGAAGCTTTCTTT.